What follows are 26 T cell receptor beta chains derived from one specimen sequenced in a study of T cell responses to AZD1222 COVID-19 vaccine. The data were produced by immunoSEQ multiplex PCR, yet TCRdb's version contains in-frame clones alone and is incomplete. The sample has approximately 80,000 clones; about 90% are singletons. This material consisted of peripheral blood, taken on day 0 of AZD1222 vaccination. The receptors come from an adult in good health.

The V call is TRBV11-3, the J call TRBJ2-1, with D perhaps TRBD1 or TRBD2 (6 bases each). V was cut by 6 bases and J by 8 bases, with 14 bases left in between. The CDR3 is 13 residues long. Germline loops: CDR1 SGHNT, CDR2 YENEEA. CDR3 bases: TGTGCCAGCAGAGGCCCGGGGGCCTATGAGCAGTTCTTC. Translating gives CASRGPGAYEQFF.

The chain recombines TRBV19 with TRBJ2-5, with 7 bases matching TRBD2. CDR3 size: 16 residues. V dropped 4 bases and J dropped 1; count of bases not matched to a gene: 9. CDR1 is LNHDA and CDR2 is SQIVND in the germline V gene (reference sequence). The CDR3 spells CASSREGGTIQETQYF. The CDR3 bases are TGTGCCAGTAGTAGGGAGGGAGGGACCATCCAAGAGACCCAGTACTTC.

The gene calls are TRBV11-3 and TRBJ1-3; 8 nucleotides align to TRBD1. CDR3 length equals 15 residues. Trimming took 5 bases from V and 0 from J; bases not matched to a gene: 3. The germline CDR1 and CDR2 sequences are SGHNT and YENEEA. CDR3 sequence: CASSGQGRSGNTIYF. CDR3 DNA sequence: TGTGCCAGCAGCGGACAGGGTCGCTCTGGAAACACCATATATTTT.

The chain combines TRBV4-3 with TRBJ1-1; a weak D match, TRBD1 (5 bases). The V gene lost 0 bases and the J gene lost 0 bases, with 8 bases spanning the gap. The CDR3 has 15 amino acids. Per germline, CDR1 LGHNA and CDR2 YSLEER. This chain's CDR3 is CASSQDAGMNTEAFF. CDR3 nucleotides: TGCGCCAGCAGCCAAGATGCAGGGATGAACACTGAAGCTTTCTTT.

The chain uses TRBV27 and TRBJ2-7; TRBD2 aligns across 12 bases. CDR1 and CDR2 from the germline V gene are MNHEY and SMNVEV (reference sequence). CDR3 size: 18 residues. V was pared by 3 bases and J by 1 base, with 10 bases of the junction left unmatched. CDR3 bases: TGTGCCAGCAGTTTCCGGGACACTAGCGGGGGGCAATCCTACGAGCAGTACTTC. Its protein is CASSFRDTSGGQSYEQYF.

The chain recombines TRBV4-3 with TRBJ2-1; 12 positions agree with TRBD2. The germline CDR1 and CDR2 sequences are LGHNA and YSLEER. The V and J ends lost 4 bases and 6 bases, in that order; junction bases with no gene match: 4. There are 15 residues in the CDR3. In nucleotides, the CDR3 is TGCGCCAGCAGCCTCGGACTAGCGGGGATCAATGAGCAGTTCTTC. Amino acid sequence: CASSLGLAGINEQFF.

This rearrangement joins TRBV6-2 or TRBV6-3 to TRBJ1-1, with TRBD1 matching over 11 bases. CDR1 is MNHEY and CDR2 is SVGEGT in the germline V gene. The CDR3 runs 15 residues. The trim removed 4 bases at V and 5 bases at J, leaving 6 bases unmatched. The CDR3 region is CASSFFRDRGTEAFF. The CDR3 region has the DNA TGTGCCAGCAGTTTCTTCCGGGACAGGGGGACTGAAGCTTTCTTT.

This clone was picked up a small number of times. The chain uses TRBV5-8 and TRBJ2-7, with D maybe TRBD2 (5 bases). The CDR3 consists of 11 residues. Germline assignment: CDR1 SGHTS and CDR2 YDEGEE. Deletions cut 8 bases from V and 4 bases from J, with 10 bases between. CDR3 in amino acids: CASPGEYEQYF. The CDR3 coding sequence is TGTGCCAGTCCTGGGGAGTACGAGCAGTACTTC.

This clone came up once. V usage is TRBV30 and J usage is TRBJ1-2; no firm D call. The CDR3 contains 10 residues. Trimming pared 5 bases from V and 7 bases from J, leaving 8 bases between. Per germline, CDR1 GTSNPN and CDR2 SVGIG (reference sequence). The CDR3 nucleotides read TGTGCCTGGCGTGCGGTTGGCTACACCTTC. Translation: CAWRAVGYTF.

The CDR3 is CASSRQGGSPLHF. DNA of the CDR3: TGTGCCAGCAGTCGACAGGGGGGTTCACCCCTCCACTTT. This sequence joins TRBV27 and TRBJ1-6, with 9 bases aligning to TRBD1. CDR3 length: 13 amino acids. Unmatched junction bases numbered 2, after V lost 5 bases and J lost 9 bases. Germline CDR1 reads MNHEY; CDR2 reads SMNVEV (reference sequence).

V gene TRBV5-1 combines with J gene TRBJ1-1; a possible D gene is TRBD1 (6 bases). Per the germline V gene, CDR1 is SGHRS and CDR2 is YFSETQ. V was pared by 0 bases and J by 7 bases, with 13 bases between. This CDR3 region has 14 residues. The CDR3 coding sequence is TGCGCCAGCAGCTTGGCCAACGGACAGTATGAAGCTTTCTTT. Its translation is CASSLANGQYEAFF.

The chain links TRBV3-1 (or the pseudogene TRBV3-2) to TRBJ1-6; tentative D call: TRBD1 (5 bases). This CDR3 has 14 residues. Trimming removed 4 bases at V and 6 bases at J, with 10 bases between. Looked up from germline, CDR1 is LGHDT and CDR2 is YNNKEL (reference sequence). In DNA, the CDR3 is TGTGCCAGCAGCCCTCGGCAGGGTAATTCACCCCTCCACTTT. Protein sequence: CASSPRQGNSPLHF.

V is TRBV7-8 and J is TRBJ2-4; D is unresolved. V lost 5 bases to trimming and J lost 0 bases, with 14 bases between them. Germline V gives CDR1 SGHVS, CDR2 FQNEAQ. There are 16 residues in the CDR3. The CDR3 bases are TGTGCCAGCAGCCCCTTTGACGGCCTAGCCAAAAACATTCAGTACTTC. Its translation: CASSPFDGLAKNIQYF.

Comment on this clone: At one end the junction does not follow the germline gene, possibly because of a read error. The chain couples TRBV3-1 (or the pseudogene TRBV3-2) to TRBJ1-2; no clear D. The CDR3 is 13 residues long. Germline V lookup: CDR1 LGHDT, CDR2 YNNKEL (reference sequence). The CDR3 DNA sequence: TGTGCCAGCAGCCAAGTTCGGGGTACCTGGGTCCTCTTC. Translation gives CASSQVRGTWVLF.

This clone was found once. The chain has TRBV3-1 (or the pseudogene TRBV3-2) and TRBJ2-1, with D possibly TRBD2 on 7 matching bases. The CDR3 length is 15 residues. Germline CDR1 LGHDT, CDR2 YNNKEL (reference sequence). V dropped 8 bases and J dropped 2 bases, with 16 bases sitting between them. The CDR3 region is CASAVGGQTYNEQFF. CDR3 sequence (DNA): TGTGCCAGCGCCGTCGGGGGGCAGACCTACAATGAGCAGTTCTTC.

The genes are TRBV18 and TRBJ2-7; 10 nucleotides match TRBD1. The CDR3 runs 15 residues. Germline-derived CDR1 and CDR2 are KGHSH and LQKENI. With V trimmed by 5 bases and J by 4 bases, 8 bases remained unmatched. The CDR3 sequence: CASSERDRGRYEQYF. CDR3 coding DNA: TGTGCCAGCTCAGAACGGGACAGGGGTCGTTACGAGCAGTACTTC.

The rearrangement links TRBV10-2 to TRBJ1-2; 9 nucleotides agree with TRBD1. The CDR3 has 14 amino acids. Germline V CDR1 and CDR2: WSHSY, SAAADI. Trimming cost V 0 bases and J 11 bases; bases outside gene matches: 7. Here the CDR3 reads CASSESKDRGDYTF. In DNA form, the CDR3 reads TGCGCCAGCAGTGAGTCAAAGGACAGGGGAGATTACACCTTC.

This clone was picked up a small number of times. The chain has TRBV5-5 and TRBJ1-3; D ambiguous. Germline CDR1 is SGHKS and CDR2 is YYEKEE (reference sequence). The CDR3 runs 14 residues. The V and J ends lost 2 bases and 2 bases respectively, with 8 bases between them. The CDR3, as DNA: TGTGCCAGCAGCTTCACGGCGGCTGGAAACACCATATATTTT. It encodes CASSFTAAGNTIYF.

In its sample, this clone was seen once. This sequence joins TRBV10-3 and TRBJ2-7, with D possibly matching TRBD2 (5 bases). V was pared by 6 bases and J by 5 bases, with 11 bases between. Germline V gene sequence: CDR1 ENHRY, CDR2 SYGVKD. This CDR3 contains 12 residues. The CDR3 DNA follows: TGTGCCATCAGCGAGGGCGACCACGAGCAGTACTTC. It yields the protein CAISEGDHEQYF.

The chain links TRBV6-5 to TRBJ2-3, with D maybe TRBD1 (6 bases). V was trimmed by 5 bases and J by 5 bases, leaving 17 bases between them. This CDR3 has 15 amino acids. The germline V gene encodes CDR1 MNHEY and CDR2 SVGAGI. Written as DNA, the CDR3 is TGTGCCAGCAGTCCGCACCCGGGACAAATAGATACGCAGTATTTT. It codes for CASSPHPGQIDTQYF.

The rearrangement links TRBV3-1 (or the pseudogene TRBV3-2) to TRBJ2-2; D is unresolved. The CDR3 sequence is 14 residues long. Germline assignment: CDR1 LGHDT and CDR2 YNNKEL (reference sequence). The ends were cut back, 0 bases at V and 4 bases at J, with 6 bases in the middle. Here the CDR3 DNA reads TGTGCCAGCAGCCAAGATGAAGTCACCGGGGAGCTGTTTTTT. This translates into CASSQDEVTGELFF.

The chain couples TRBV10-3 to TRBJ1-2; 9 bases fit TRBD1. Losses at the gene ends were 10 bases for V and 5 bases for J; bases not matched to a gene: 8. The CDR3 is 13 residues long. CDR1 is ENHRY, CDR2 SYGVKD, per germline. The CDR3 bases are TGTGCCAGCTCCGGGACAGGGAATTATGGCTACACCTTC. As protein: CASSGTGNYGYTF.

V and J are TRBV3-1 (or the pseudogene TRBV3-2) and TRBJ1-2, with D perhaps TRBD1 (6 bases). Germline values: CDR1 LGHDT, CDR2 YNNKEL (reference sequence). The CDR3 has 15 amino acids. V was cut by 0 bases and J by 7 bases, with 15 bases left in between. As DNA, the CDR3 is TGTGCCAGCAGCCAAGATTGGCGGACAGCCGCTGGCTACACCTTC. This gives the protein CASSQDWRTAAGYTF.

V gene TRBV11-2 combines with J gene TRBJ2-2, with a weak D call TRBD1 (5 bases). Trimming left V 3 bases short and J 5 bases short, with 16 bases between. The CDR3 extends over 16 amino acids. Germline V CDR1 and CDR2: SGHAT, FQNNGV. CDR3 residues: CASSFPPAGQTGELFF. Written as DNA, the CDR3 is TGTGCCAGCAGCTTCCCTCCCGCAGGGCAGACCGGGGAGCTGTTTTTT.

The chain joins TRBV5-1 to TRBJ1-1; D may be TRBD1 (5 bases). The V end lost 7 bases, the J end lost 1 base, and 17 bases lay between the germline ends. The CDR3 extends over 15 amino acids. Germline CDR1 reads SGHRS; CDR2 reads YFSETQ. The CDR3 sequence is CASGEGRVPNTEAFF. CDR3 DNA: TGCGCCAGCGGGGAGGGGCGGGTTCCGAACACTGAAGCTTTCTTT.

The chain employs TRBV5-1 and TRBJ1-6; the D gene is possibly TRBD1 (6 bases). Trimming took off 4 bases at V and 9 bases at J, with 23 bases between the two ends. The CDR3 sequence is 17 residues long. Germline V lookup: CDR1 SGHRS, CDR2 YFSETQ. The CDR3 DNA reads TGCGCCAGCAGCCCTCGGGGGGGGGCGGGCTCCGGTTCACCCCTCCACTTT. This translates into CASSPRGGAGSGSPLHF.